The 23 T cell receptor beta chains in this list originate from one sample, sequenced in a study of cytomegalovirus exposure and HLA in healthy donors. Assay: immunoSEQ multiplex PCR; the TCRdb copy retains only in-frame clones and omits some. The data hold approximately 98,000 clones, with approximately 96% observed a single time. The source material was PBMCs. All receptors derive from a woman younger than 35 in good health and CMV-seronegative.

The J gene is TRBJ1-1, the V gene TRBV28; maybe TRBD1 (6 bases). Germline values: CDR1 MDHEN, CDR2 SYDVKM. V lost 7 bases, J lost 6 bases, and 12 bases lay in between. CDR3 length: 12 amino acids. The CDR3 DNA sequence: TGTGCCAGCATTACAAGACAGGCTGAAGCTTTCTTT. This sequence encodes CASITRQAEAFF.

The gene calls are TRBV7-9 and TRBJ1-2, with D hard to call. The CDR3 is 15 residues long. Germline CDR1 SEHNR, CDR2 FQNEAQ (reference sequence). Trimming took 1 base from V and 4 from J, leaving 13 bases between them. The CDR3: CASSLVQVKGYGYTF. The CDR3 bases are TGTGCCAGCAGCTTAGTTCAGGTTAAAGGCTATGGCTACACCTTC.

This chain uses TRBV6-5 with TRBJ1-1; D ambiguous. The CDR3 contains 13 residues. V dropped 6 bases and J dropped 4 bases, with 12 bases sitting between them. Germline V gene sequence: CDR1 MNHEY, CDR2 SVGAGI. CDR3 protein: CASSPAAATEAFF. The CDR3 DNA sequence: TGTGCCAGCAGCCCCGCGGCAGCCACTGAAGCTTTCTTT.

This rearrangement joins TRBV30 to TRBJ2-7; 7 bases agree with TRBD2. CDR3 length: 14 residues. V lost 2 bases to trimming and J lost 1 base; unmatched junction nucleotides: 5. Per the germline V gene, CDR1 is GTSNPN and CDR2 is SVGIG (reference sequence). The chain's CDR3 is CAWSPGLLSYEQYF. In DNA form, the CDR3 reads TGTGCCTGGAGTCCGGGACTACTATCCTACGAGCAGTACTTC.

V gene TRBV27 combines with J gene TRBJ2-1; 11 positions agree with TRBD2. This CDR3 contains 15 residues. V lost 10 bases to trimming and J lost 4 bases; unmatched junction nucleotides: 9. Germline CDR1 MNHEY, CDR2 SMNVEV (reference sequence). CDR3 sequence reads: CATTNLAGGYNEQFF. Here the CDR3 DNA reads TGTGCCACCACTAACCTAGCGGGGGGTTACAATGAGCAGTTCTTC.

This chain uses TRBV19 with TRBJ2-6; the D gene is possibly TRBD1 (5 bases). V was clipped by 3 bases and J by 9 bases, with 18 bases between them. This CDR3 spans 16 amino acids. Germline V CDR1 and CDR2: LNHDA, SQIVND (reference sequence). The CDR3 is CASSIPSAGILNVLTF. The CDR3, as DNA: TGTGCCAGTAGTATTCCCTCCGCAGGGATACTCAACGTCCTGACTTTC.

The chain combines TRBV18 with TRBJ2-7; the D gene is possibly TRBD1 (6 bases). V was clipped by 0 bases and J by 0 bases, with 12 bases between them. From germline, CDR1 is KGHSH and CDR2 LQKENI. This CDR3 spans 16 amino acids. CDR3 sequence: CASSPPWGPSSYEQYF. The CDR3 coding sequence is TGTGCCAGCTCACCACCGTGGGGGCCTAGCTCCTACGAGCAGTACTTC.

This chain joins TRBV7-3 and TRBJ2-3; 12 bases are shared with TRBD2. J lost 6 bases, V lost 2 bases, and 12 bases had no gene match. The CDR3 has 18 residues. Looked up from germline, CDR1 is SGHTA and CDR2 is FQGTGA. CDR3 bases: TGTGCCAGCAGCTTATCTGGATCTAGCGGGGGGGAAATGGATACGCAGTATTTT. Its protein is CASSLSGSSGGEMDTQYF.

The CDR3 nucleotides are TGTGCCAGCAGTACCTGGGGAACTAGGCCCAATGAGCAGTTCTTC. Translated: CASSTWGTRPNEQFF. This chain links TRBV27 with TRBJ2-1; TRBD2 is a possible D gene (5 bases). This CDR3 contains 15 residues. Germline CDR1 is MNHEY and CDR2 is SMNVEV (reference sequence). The V end lost 5 bases, the J end lost 6 bases, and 17 bases lay between the germline ends.

Here the CDR3 DNA reads TGTGCCAGCAGCCGGGACAGGGATACTTATGGCTACACCTTC. It codes for CASSRDRDTYGYTF. The rearrangement joins TRBV6-1 to TRBJ1-2; 9 nucleotides match TRBD1. The CDR3 runs to 14 residues. V was pared by 6 bases and J by 5 bases, with 7 bases of the junction left unmatched. Germline CDR1 is MNHNS and CDR2 is SASEGT.

This clone was seen once. V and J are TRBV18 and TRBJ2-2; TRBD1 agrees at 8 bases. Trimming removed 2 bases from V and 5 bases from J; junction bases left unmatched: 7. Germline V lookup: CDR1 KGHSH, CDR2 LQKENI. The CDR3 extends over 16 amino acids. The DNA for the CDR3 is TGTGCCAGCTCACCATCGCAGGGGGCGAGGACCGGGGAGCTGTTTTTT. Translating it yields CASSPSQGARTGELFF. The full variable domain, with the rest looked up from reference TRBV18 and TRBJ2-2, is NAGVMQNPRHLVRRRGQEARLRCSPMKGHSHVYWYRQLPEEGLKFMVYLQKENIIDESGMPKERFSAEFPKEGPSILRIQQVVRGDSAAYFCASSPSQGARTGELFFGEGSRLTVL.

The chain uses TRBV5-4 and TRBJ2-5; 8 bases agree with TRBD2. There are 14 residues in the CDR3. J lost 5 bases, V lost 3 bases, and 6 bases had no gene match. Germline CDR1 is SGHNT and CDR2 is YYREEE (reference sequence). The CDR3 DNA sequence: TGTGCCAGCAGCTCCCCGGGACTAGGGGAGACCCAGTACTTC. Translation: CASSSPGLGETQYF.

V usage is TRBV19 and J usage is TRBJ1-2; the D gene is possibly TRBD1 (5 bases). This CDR3 spans 13 amino acids. The V end lost 7 bases, the J end lost 5 bases, and 14 bases lay between the germline ends. Per germline, CDR1 LNHDA and CDR2 SQIVND (reference sequence). The CDR3 DNA reads TGTGCCAGTAACCCTTGGGGGGAGTATGGCTACACCTTC. This sequence encodes CASNPWGEYGYTF. Based on the CDR3 plus reference TRBV19 and TRBJ1-2, the full variable domain is DGGITQSPKYLFRKEGQNVTLSCEQNLNHDAMYWYRQDPGQGLRLIYYSQIVNDFQKGDIAEGYSVSREKKESFPLTVTSAQKNPTAFYLCASNPWGEYGYTFGSGTRLTVV.

The chain carries TRBV27 and TRBJ2-5, with 7 bases identical to TRBD1. Germline CDR1 is MNHEY and CDR2 is SMNVEV (reference sequence). The CDR3 has 14 amino acids. V gave up 5 bases and J gave up 1 base; unmatched junction bases: 4. The CDR3 sequence is CASSHRGPQETQYF. In nucleotides, the CDR3 is TGTGCCAGCAGTCACAGGGGCCCCCAAGAGACCCAGTACTTC.

The chain uses TRBV9 and TRBJ1-3; possibly TRBD1 for D (6 bases). This CDR3 comprises 15 residues. With 0 bases removed from V and 2 bases from J, the gap between germline ends came to 9 bases. CDR1 is SGDLS and CDR2 is YYNGEE in the germline V gene. The chain's CDR3 is CASSVETGAGNTIYF. The CDR3 DNA follows: TGTGCCAGCAGCGTAGAGACAGGTGCTGGAAACACCATATATTTT.

The chain has TRBV6-5 and TRBJ2-3; possibly TRBD2 for D (5 bases). Trimming took off 3 bases at V and 6 bases at J, with 13 bases between the two ends. Germline V gives CDR1 MNHEY, CDR2 SVGAGI. This CDR3 has 14 residues. This CDR3 reads CASSYSIEGDTQYF. Here the CDR3 DNA reads TGTGCCAGCAGTTATAGCATTGAGGGTGATACGCAGTATTTT.

This clone has a handful of counts. The gene calls are TRBV28 and TRBJ2-7; 9 bases align to TRBD2. CDR3 size: 15 residues. Germline CDR1 is MDHEN and CDR2 is SYDVKM. The ends lost 8 bases at V and 3 bases at J; junction bases unmatched: 11. The CDR3 nucleotides read TGTGCCAGCCGGCTAAGCGGGGGGCAGGGCTACGAGCAGTACTTC. Protein: CASRLSGGQGYEQYF.

The genes are TRBV6-1 and TRBJ1-5, with TRBD1 matching 9 bases. Germline V CDR1 and CDR2: MNHNS, SASEGT. Germline trimming cut 1 base from V and 6 bases from J; bases unmatched to any gene: 4. This CDR3 comprises 15 residues. CDR3 coding DNA: TGTGCCAGCAGTGAAGGGGACAGGGAGAGTCAGCCCCAGCATTTT. Protein: CASSEGDRESQPQHF.

The chain employs TRBV6-1 and TRBJ2-2; D possibly corresponds to TRBD2 (5 bases). Trimming shortened V by 6 bases and J by 4 bases, and 12 bases separated the two germline ends. This CDR3 contains 14 residues. Germline CDR1 reads MNHNS; CDR2 reads SASEGT. The DNA for the CDR3 is TGTGCCAGCAGGCCGAGACTAATCACCGGGGAGCTGTTTTTT. Protein sequence: CASRPRLITGELFF.

The table lists this clone with a count of one. The chain has TRBV5-8 and TRBJ1-1, with D hard to call. Germline assignment: CDR1 SGHTS and CDR2 YDEGEE. V was clipped by 7 bases and J by 5 bases, with 9 bases between them. The CDR3 covers 11 residues. CDR3 region: CASAPGTEAFF. The CDR3, as DNA: TGTGCCAGCGCGCCGGGGACTGAAGCTTTCTTT.

The chain employs TRBV7-3 and TRBJ1-2; 8 positions match TRBD1. CDR3 length equals 13 residues. Germline CDR1 SGHTA, CDR2 FQGTGA. The J segment lost 8 bases and the V segment lost 5 bases, leaving 7 bases of the junction unmatched. Here the CDR3 DNA reads TGTGCCAGCAGCGCCACAGGGGGAGGAGGCTACACCTTC. It translates to CASSATGGGGYTF.

The chain couples TRBV5-4 to TRBJ2-7, with 9 bases aligning to TRBD2. Germline CDR1 reads SGHNT; CDR2 reads YYREEE (reference sequence). The CDR3 length is 16 residues. V lost 3 bases, J lost 3 bases, and 10 bases stayed unmatched. The CDR3 loop is CASSSDAASGVYEQYF. CDR3 in DNA: TGTGCCAGCAGCTCCGACGCGGCTAGCGGGGTCTACGAGCAGTACTTC.

This chain links TRBV4-1 with TRBJ1-5, with D unresolved. This CDR3 contains 13 residues. Germline V lookup: CDR1 MGHRA, CDR2 YSYEKL. V was clipped by 0 bases and J by 7 bases, with 7 bases between them. CDR3 sequence reads: CASSQEVEQPQHF. In DNA form, the CDR3 reads TGCGCCAGCAGCCAAGAAGTAGAGCAGCCCCAGCATTTT.